This T cell receptor (beta chain) stems from a study of breast tumors, draining lymph nodes, adjacent tissues. This CDR3 comprises 16 residues. Trimming cost V 0 bases and J 4 bases; bases outside gene matches: 5. Germline loops: CDR1 MNHEY, CDR2 SVGAGI. Samples came from axillary lymph nodes draining the breast cancer. Each CDR3 protein is one row after TCRdb ran MiXCR on the multiplex PCR reads. The data show about 130,000 distinct CDR3 sequences, less than 25% seen once. There are many counts of this clonotype. The sequence came from a female donor with breast cancer. Some clones in this sample may be carry-over from other donors' samples. Sequencing input: axillary lymph node tissue. This chain joins TRBV6-5 and TRBJ2-1; the match to TRBD2 covers 8 bases. CDR3 nucleotide sequence: TGTGCCAGCAGTTACTCTCTAGCGGGTCTTTACAATGAGCAGTTCTTC. Amino acids: CASSYSLAGLYNEQFF.